In its sample, the clone carrying this T cell receptor beta chain was seen a few times. Its specificity is not known. The data were obtained in a study of T-cell reconstitution after alpha-beta-depleted transplantation in children. Overall study results and limits: The origin of high day-60 TCRbeta diversity in some patients lay in surviving recipient T cells and thymic progenitors.

V dropped 2 bases and J dropped 1 base, with 9 bases sitting between them. Germline V gene sequence: CDR1 DFQATT, CDR2 SNEGSKA (reference sequence). This CDR3 has 13 residues. The TCRbeta library was prepared with unique molecular identifiers. TCRdb itself ran the PCR reads through MiXCR, one entry per CDR3 protein. The repertoire holds some 550,000 distinct CDR3 sequences, 20% to 25% seen once, with roughly an eighth in the top ten. The sequence was collected from a boy in the first two years of life who had a stem cell transplant for acute myeloid leukemia, so the T cells may come from the graft donor. This specimen was PBMCs, mostly from graft donor cells, taken 360 days after TCRalphabeta/CD19-depleted stem cell transplant. The chain joins TRBV20-1 to TRBJ2-7, with D uncertain. The CDR3 sequence is CSARRATSYEQYV. DNA of the CDR3: TGCAGTGCTAGAAGGGCGACGTCCTACGAGCAGTACGTC.